This TCR beta chain came from a study of blood T cell repertoires in COVID-19. Overall study context: PBMCs, B-cell-depleted T cells, or T cells provided the cDNA or gDNA that made up the material.

Clinical histories supplied by participants themselves formed the basis of cohort assignment. For recovered donors of Cohort 3, there were two negative PCRs, clearance, or symptom resolution. The CDR3 is 16 residues long. CDR1 and CDR2 (germline): LNHNV, YYDKDF (reference sequence). Losses at the gene ends were 2 bases for V and 6 bases for J; bases not matched to a gene: 9. Produced via immunoSEQ multiplex PCR; TCRdb's table is partial and in-frame only. The data contain approximately 260,000 clones, about nine tenths of them seen just once; the ten biggest clones take up about 1.9%. Sequencing input: PBMCs or T cells enriched from blood (not recorded which). The source is a woman younger than 35 who had recovered from COVID-19. This chain links TRBV15 with TRBJ1-1, with 10 bases aligning to TRBD1. The CDR3 loop reads CATSRSRDRGSSEAFF. The CDR3 DNA sequence: TGTGCCACCAGCAGATCCCGGGACAGGGGATCTTCTGAAGCTTTCTTT.